This T cell receptor (beta chain) was documented in a study of cytomegalovirus exposure and HLA in healthy donors. About this clone itself: Its antigen is unidentified.

The PCR contained 60 Vbeta and 13 Jbeta primers. TCRdb's copy holds only in-frame clones and misses some; the assay was immunoSEQ multiplex PCR. The sample contains tens of thousands of clones, over 60% of which appear only once. The V segment lost 4 bases and the J segment 0 bases; nucleotides outside the gene matches: 4. From germline, CDR1 is SGHRS and CDR2 YFSETQ. The CDR3 spans 15 residues. Overall study results and limits: Most TCRs appeared rarely, but some public TCRs recurred in many donors.

The chain carries TRBV5-1 and TRBJ2-3, with 8 bases lining up with TRBD2. The sample taken for sequencing was PBMCs. The sequence was collected from a woman aged 40 to 50 in good health and CMV-seropositive. In DNA, the CDR3 is TGCGCCAGCAGCCGGACTAGCCAGAGCACAGATACGCAGTATTTT. Its protein is CASSRTSQSTDTQYF.